This entry concerns a single TCR beta chain. The V end lost 5 bases, the J end lost 7 bases, and 11 bases lay between the germline ends. This CDR3 is built from 11 residues. Germline CDR1 DFQATT, CDR2 SNEGSKA (reference sequence). Survey level was the resolution at which the v3.0 immunoSEQ assay ran. The data were produced by immunoSEQ multiplex PCR, yet TCRdb's version contains in-frame clones alone and is incomplete. The repertoire has around 23,000 clones, over 70% of them found once; the top ten carry 11%. The data belong to a study of long-term antiretroviral therapy in people with HIV. Until DNA extraction, the samples held between about 1-10 million cryopreserved PBMC.

The sequenced sample was unsorted PBMCs, obtained 2.1 years after starting antiretroviral therapy. The gene calls are TRBV20-1 and TRBJ1-1; D gene unclear. This receptor was obtained from a man aged 30 to 45 with HIV. The chain's CDR3 is CSAPLRIEAFF. DNA for the CDR3: TGCAGTGCTCCCCTCAGGATTGAAGCTTTCTTT.